This record looks at one T cell receptor beta chain sequence and its context. The antigen this receptor binds is unknown. Base qualities were left out, and no much larger clone turns up one base away. This entry belongs to a study of T cell responses to AZD1222 COVID-19 vaccine (dated by TCRdb to about 2021). General notes on the study: Because spike-specific TCR depth and breadth did not differ between the two schedules, AZD1222 recipients who got a second dose at roughly 4 weeks were pooled with those who got a second dose at roughly 12 weeks. TCR sequencing covered over 230 trial participants: approximately 200 given two doses of AZD1222 and 26 given two doses of MenACWY control vaccine. Trial participants were enrolled by age into 18-55, 56-69 and 70-plus year subgroups, with approximately 160, 26 and 62 TCR-sequenced participants respectively. Study-wide conclusions, independent of this receptor: Nearly half of unique spike-specific TCRs reportedly recognized epitopes outside regions mutated in the B.1.351 and B.1.1.7 variants. A significant rise in spike-specific TCR breadth and depth was observed after two AZD1222 doses relative to day 0 and relative to MenACWY recipients. Vaccine-associated CD4 TCRs spanned the whole spike protein, with dominant responses in regions 160-218 and 743-854. Conclusions about previously exposed vaccinees were limited because only six AZD1222 recipients were SARS-CoV-2 seropositive at baseline. Most participants were white British and females outnumbered males, and the authors suggested that clonal diversity may have been underestimated. No day 14 peak-response samples were available, so repertoires were characterized only after the peak T cell response. In the small 56-69-year group, the increase in depth fell short of significance, most likely because of low power.

From the germline V gene, CDR1 is SGHRS and CDR2 is YFSETQ. Relative to germline, V is 0 bases shorter and J is 1 base shorter, with 7 bases between their ends. Counted from cysteine to phenylalanine, this CDR3 has 14 amino acids. Only the CDR3 part of the read is kept: 42 bases, read in frame from the first base. The CDR3 regions of human TCRbeta chains were subjected to immunosequencing. As for the original processing: Repertoire TCRs were matched against a reference library of SARS-CoV-2-specific TCRs generated with the MIRA antigen-specificity platform. Breadth meant the fraction of unique TCRs that were SARS-CoV-2-associated, whereas depth meant the fraction of total T cells that were SARS-CoV-2-associated. Using the MIRA data, each spike-specific TCR was mapped to the spike region that the TCR reacts to and placed in a CD4 or CD8 class. Log10-transformed breadth and depth values were compared by one-way ANOVA with Sidak's multiple comparisons tests. The table was pulled from immuneACCESS by TCRdb, which kept in-frame rearrangements only. Such tables lose some clones; where checked, under half of the loss comes from unresolved V genes, and the rest has no known cause. Clone size and the V and J calls come from that table; the DNA yielded D and trimming. Across this sample there are 95,000 to 100,000 clones, with about nine tenths seen only once. Jointly, the top ten make up 1.3% of the sample.

Read against the paper, the sample's time point label means: baseline before first vaccination. Vaccinee samples were obtained from the UK trials COV001 and COV002, which included a single-blind randomized controlled phase 2/3 trial of AZD1222 (ChAdOx1 nCoV-19) in healthy adults. For TCRbeta chain sequencing, PBMC samples were collected from trial participants at day 0 and at day 28 after the second dose. The sequences come from peripheral blood, collected on day 0 of AZD1222 vaccination. The rearranged chain carries TRBV5-1 and TRBJ1-1; the D gene is unclear. The source of this sequence is an adult in good health. The CDR3 protein is CASSLGLGNTEAFF. The DNA sequence is as follows: TGCGCCAGCAGCTTGGGGTTGGGGAACACTGAAGCTTTCTTT.